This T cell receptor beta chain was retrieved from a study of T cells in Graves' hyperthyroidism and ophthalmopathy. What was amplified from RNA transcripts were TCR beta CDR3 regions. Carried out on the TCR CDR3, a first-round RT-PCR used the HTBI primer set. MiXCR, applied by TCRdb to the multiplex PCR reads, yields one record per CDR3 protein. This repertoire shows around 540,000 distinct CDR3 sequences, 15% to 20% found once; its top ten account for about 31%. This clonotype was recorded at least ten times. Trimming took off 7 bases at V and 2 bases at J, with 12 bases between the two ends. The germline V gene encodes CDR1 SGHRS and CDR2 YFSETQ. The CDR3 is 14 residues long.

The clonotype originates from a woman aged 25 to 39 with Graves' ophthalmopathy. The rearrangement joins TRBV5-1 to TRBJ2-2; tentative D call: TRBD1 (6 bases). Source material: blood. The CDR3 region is CASRRDTNTGELFF. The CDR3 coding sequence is TGCGCCAGCCGACGGGACACTAACACCGGGGAGCTGTTTTTT.